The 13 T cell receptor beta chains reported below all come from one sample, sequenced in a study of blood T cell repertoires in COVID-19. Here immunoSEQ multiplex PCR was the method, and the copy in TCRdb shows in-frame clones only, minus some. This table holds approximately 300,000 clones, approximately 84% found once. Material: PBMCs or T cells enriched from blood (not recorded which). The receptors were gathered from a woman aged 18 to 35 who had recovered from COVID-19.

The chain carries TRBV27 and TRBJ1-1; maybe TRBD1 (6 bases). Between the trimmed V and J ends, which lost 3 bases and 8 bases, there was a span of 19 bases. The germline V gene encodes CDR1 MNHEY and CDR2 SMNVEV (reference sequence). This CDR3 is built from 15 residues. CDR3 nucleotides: TGTGCCAGCAGTTTGAATCCGGGGCGACAGGCGGAAGCTTTCTTT. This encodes CASSLNPGRQAEAFF.

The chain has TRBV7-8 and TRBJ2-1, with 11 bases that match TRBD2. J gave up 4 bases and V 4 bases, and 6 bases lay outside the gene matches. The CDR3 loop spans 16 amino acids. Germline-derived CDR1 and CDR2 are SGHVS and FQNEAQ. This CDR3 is CASSSGTSGIYNEQFF. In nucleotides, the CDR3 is TGTGCCAGCAGCTCCGGGACTAGCGGAATTTACAATGAGCAGTTCTTC.

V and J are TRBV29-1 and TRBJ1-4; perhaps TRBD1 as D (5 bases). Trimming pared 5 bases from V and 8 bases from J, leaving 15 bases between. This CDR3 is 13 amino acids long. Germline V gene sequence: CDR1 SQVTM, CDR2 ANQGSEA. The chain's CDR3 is CSVFRQNEEKLFF. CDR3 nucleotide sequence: TGCAGCGTTTTTCGACAGAACGAGGAAAAACTGTTTTTT.

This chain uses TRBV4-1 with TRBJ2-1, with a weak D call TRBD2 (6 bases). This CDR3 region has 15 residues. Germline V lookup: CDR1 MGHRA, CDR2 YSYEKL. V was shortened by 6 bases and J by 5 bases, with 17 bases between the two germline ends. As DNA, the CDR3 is TGCGCCAGCAGGCGAGAAATCGGGGGAAACAATGAGCAGTTCTTC. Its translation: CASRREIGGNNEQFF.

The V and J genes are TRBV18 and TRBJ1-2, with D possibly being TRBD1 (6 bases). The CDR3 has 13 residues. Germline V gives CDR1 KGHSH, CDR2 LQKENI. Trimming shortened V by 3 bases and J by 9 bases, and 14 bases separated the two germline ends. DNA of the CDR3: TGTGCCAGCTCACCCCCTACAGGGTTCAGCTACACCTTC. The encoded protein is CASSPPTGFSYTF.

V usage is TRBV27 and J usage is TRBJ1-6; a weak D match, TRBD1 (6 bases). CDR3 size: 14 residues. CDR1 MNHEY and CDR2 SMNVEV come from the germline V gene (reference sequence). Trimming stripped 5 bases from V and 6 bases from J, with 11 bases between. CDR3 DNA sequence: TGTGCCAGCAGTCTGCCAGGGGTTAATTCACCCCTCCACTTT. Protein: CASSLPGVNSPLHF.

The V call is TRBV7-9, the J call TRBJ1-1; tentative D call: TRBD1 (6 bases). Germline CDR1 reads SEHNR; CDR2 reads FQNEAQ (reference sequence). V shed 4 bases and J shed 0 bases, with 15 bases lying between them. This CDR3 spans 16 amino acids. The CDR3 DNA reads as TGTGCCAGCAGCTGGACGAAGACAGGTCTGAACACTGAAGCTTTCTTT. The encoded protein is CASSWTKTGLNTEAFF. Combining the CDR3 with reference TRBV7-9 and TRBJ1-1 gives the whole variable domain DTGVSQNPRHKITKRGQNVTFRCDPISEHNRLYWYRQTLGQGPEFLTYFQNEAQLEKSRLLSDRFSAERPKGSFSTLEIQRTEQGDSAMYLCASSWTKTGLNTEAFFGQGTRLTVV.

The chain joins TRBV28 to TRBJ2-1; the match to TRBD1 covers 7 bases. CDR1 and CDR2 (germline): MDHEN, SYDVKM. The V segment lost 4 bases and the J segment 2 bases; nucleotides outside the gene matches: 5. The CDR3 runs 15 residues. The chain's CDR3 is CASSSYRGAYNEQFF. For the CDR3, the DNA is TGTGCCAGCAGTTCCTACAGGGGTGCCTACAATGAGCAGTTCTTC.

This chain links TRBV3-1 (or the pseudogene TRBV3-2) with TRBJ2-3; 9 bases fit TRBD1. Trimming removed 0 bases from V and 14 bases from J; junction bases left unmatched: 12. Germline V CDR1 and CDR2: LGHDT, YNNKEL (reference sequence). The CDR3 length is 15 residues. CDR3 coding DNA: TGTGCCAGCAGCCAAGATTTCAACAGGGGGCGTATTCGGTATTTT. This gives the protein CASSQDFNRGRIRYF.

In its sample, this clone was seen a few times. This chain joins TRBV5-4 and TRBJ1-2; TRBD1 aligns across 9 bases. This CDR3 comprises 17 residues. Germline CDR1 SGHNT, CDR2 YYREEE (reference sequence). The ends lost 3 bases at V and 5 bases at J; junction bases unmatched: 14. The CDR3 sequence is CASSSWGNRGHGYGYTF. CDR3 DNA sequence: TGTGCCAGCAGCTCCTGGGGAAACAGGGGGCATGGATATGGCTACACCTTC.

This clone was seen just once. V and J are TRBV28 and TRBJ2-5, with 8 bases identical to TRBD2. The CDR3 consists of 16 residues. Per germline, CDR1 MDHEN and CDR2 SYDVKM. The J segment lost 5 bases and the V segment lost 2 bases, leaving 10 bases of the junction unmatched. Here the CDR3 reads CASSLGWSGGEETQYF. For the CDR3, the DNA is TGTGCCAGCAGTTTAGGGTGGTCGGGGGGGGAGGAGACCCAGTACTTC.

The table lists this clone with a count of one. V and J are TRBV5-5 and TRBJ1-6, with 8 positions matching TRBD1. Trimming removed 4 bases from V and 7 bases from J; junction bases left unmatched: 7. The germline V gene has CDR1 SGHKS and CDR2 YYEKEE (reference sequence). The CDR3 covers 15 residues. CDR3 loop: CASSPETGENSPLHF. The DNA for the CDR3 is TGTGCCAGCAGCCCGGAGACAGGGGAGAATTCACCCCTCCACTTT.

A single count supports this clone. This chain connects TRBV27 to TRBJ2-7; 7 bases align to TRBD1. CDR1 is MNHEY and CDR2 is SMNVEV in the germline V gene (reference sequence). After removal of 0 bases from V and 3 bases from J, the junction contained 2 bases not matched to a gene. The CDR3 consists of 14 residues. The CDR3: CASSLSGQLYEQYF. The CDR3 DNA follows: TGTGCCAGCAGTTTATCGGGACAGCTCTACGAGCAGTACTTC.